This entry is about one T cell receptor (beta chain). Its antigen remains unknown. This entry comes from a study of CD8 T cell repertoires and HIV-1 epitope variants. As for the study in general: Separate wells received one of Twenty-five Gag or Nef variant peptides. The study's findings and limits: No clonotypes responded to the TAALDMSHF plasma variant; several recognized KF9, one HW9.

The V end lost 5 bases, the J end lost 3 bases, and 25 bases lay between the germline ends. This CDR3 is built from 19 residues. Germline V lookup: CDR1 SGHVS, CDR2 FQNEAQ. Libraries were prepared by immunoSEQ multiplex PCR; TCRdb keeps only in-frame clonotypes and omits some of them. The sample includes 6,000 to 8,000 clones, under 75% of them seen just once. This chain joins TRBV7-8 and TRBJ2-2; perhaps TRBD2 as D (5 bases). The receptor was derived from a male donor with HIV. The sample was cultured CD8+ T cells derived from PBMCs. For the CDR3, the DNA is TGTGCCAGCAGCCCGGTTCTCGGCCTGGGCCCCGGGGACACCGGGGAGCTGTTTTTT. Protein: CASSPVLGLGPGDTGELFF.